Below are 5 T cell receptor beta chains sequenced from a single sample in a study of blood T cell repertoires in COVID-19. TCRdb's table, derived via immunoSEQ multiplex PCR, lists solely in-frame clones and lacks some. This table holds about 280,000 clones, around nine tenths found once. The specimen sequenced was PBMCs or T cells enriched from blood (not recorded which). Source of these receptors: a woman aged 40-49 years who had recovered from COVID-19.

This clone has only one observation. The CDR3 nucleotides read TGTGCCAGCAGCCGCGGGAGCGGGGTTATGGATGAGCAGTTCTTC. It yields the protein CASSRGSGVMDEQFF. The chain couples TRBV7-9 to TRBJ2-1; 7 nucleotides agree with TRBD2. The CDR3 has 15 residues. The V and J ends lost 5 bases and 8 bases, in that order; junction bases with no gene match: 12. CDR1 and CDR2 from the germline V gene are SEHNR and FQNEAQ (reference sequence).

A word on this clone: Other DNA sequences in this specimen translate into the identical CDR3. This chain uses TRBV9 with TRBJ2-3; the D gene is possibly TRBD2 (6 bases). There are 12 residues in the CDR3. The V end lost 3 bases, the J end lost 8 bases, and 10 bases lay between the germline ends. Per the germline V gene, CDR1 is SGDLS and CDR2 is YYNGEE. In nucleotides, the CDR3 is TGTGCCAGCAGCGAGGAGGGAGGTACGCAGTATTTT. Encoded protein: CASSEEGGTQYF.

The chain links TRBV7-2 to TRBJ2-5; 10 bases map to TRBD2. The V gene end was trimmed by 5 bases and the J gene end by 4 bases; junction bases not matched to a gene: 4. Germline CDR1 is SGHTA and CDR2 is FQGNSA. The length of the CDR3 is 14 residues. CDR3 sequence reads: CASSVSGRGETQYF. CDR3 DNA: TGTGCCAGCAGCGTGAGCGGGAGGGGAGAGACCCAGTACTTC. Full variable domain (remainder filled in from reference TRBV7-2 and TRBJ2-5): GAGVSQSPSNKVTEKGKDVELRCDPISGHTALYWYRQSLGQGLEFLIYFQGNSAPDKSGLPSDRFSAERTGGSVSTLTIQRTQQEDSAVYLCASSVSGRGETQYFGPGTRLLVL.

This clone has a count of ten or more. The rearrangement uses TRBV28 and TRBJ2-3; D is unresolved. CDR3 length: 13 residues. Germline V lookup: CDR1 MDHEN, CDR2 SYDVKM. Trimming stripped 9 bases from V and 6 bases from J, with 16 bases between. The CDR3 protein is CASSNYRGDTQYF. The DNA for the CDR3 is TGTGCCAGTTCTAATTACCGCGGCGATACGCAGTATTTT.

In its sample, this clone was seen a few times. V and J are TRBV27 and TRBJ1-6, with 9 bases fitting TRBD1. This CDR3 has 20 residues. The ends lost 2 bases at V and 4 bases at J; junction bases unmatched: 15. In germline, CDR1 is MNHEY, CDR2 SMNVEV (reference sequence). The CDR3 DNA reads TGTGCCAGCAGTTTAAGAGCCCACGGACAGGGGAATTTATATAATTCACCCCTCCACTTT. Residues: CASSLRAHGQGNLYNSPLHF.